This TCR beta chain was sequenced during a study of T cell responses to AZD1222 COVID-19 vaccine. Study background: Second-dose schedules of about 4 or about 12 weeks were combined.

Points on this clone: Its antigen is undetermined.

Study-level findings and limits: Nearly half of unique spike-specific TCRs reportedly avoided B.1.351 and B.1.1.7 mutated regions. A mostly white British donor set with more females was recruited, and clonal diversity was possibly underestimated.

Trimming removed 1 base from V and 4 bases from J, with 8 bases in between. The CDR3 is 14 residues long. CDR1 is MGHDK and CDR2 is SYGVNS in the germline V gene. Libraries were prepared by immunoSEQ multiplex PCR; TCRdb keeps only in-frame clonotypes and omits some of them. The sample lists roughly 100,000 clones, 86% occurring once. The chain combines TRBV25-1 with TRBJ1-5, with D possibly matching TRBD1 (6 bases). The clonotype originates from an adult in good health. Specimen: peripheral blood, collected on day 0 of AZD1222 vaccination. The CDR3 nucleotides are TGTGCCAGCAGTGAATCAGGGGCGAATCAGCCCCAGCATTTT. Amino acids: CASSESGANQPQHF. Variable domain in full (rest from reference TRBV25-1 and TRBJ1-5): EADIYQTPRYLVIGTGKKITLECSQTMGHDKMYWYQQDPGMELHLIHYSYGVNSTEKGDLSSESTVSRIRTEHFPLTLESARPSHTSQYLCASSESGANQPQHFGDGTRLSIL.